This TCR beta chain was captured by sequencing in a study of cytomegalovirus exposure and HLA in healthy donors. Overall study results and limits: Presence/absence analyses assumed roughly uniform sequencing depth across donors, which may not hold.

Germline V CDR1 and CDR2: SQVTM, ANQGSEA. V lost 0 bases and J lost 13; bases outside the gene matches: 4. This CDR3 has 12 residues. This clone was seen only a few times. The target antigen is unknown. PCR involved 60 Vbeta and 13 Jbeta primers. Data came from immunoSEQ multiplex PCR; TCRdb stores just in-frame clones and leaves some out. Here the sample spans about 160,000 clones, around 81% being singletons. The receptor was derived from a woman aged 45-65 years in good health and CMV-seronegative. Sequenced sample: PBMCs. The gene calls are TRBV29-1 and TRBJ1-5, with 9 bases lining up with TRBD1. CDR3 loop: CSVEDGGTGQHF. The CDR3, as DNA: TGCAGCGTTGAAGACGGGGGGACAGGGCAGCATTTT.